Below are 28 T cell receptor beta chains sequenced from a single sample in a study of regulatory T cells in long-lasting Graves disease. The time point denotes: newly diagnosed GD, antithyroid drugs for less than 3 months. Researchers made the TCR library from RNA that was extracted from PBMCs. Building the TCR beta libraries relied on iRepertoire HTBI primers, and CDR3 regions underwent Arm-PCR. TCRdb reprocessed the multiplex PCR reads with MiXCR, giving one entry per CDR3 protein. The sample records a few hundred thousand distinct CDR3 sequences, 15% to 20% being singletons. These same records also appear under a second study, on T cells in Graves' hyperthyroidism and ophthalmopathy.

The sample was peripheral blood mononuclear cells (PBMCs), taken at new diagnosis, from a patient treated with antithyroid drugs. The receptor source for this set is a woman in her late teens or twenties with Graves disease.

This clonotype was seen at least ten times. The genes are TRBV2 and TRBJ2-7, with unresolved D. CDR1 is SNHLY, CDR2 FYNNEI, per germline. Trimming took 8 bases from V and 2 from J, leaving 16 bases between them. The CDR3 totals 14 residues. The CDR3 DNA reads TGTGCCAGCGCGTCTTCGGGTATCGCCTACGAGCAGTACTTC. It translates to CASASSGIAYEQYF.

This clonotype showed up many times. The rearrangement links TRBV18 to TRBJ2-1; D gene uncertain. Germline V gives CDR1 KGHSH, CDR2 LQKENI. The CDR3 loop spans 14 amino acids. Trimming removed 3 bases at V and 6 bases at J, with 12 bases between. CDR3 in amino acids: CASSPKGRGNEQFF. The CDR3 nucleotides are TGTGCCAGCTCACCGAAAGGACGAGGCAATGAGCAGTTCTTC. Variable domain in full (rest from reference TRBV18 and TRBJ2-1): NAGVMQNPRHLVRRRGQEARLRCSPMKGHSHVYWYRQLPEEGLKFMVYLQKENIIDESGMPKERFSAEFPKEGPSILRIQQVVRGDSAAYFCASSPKGRGNEQFFGPGTRLTVL.

The CDR3 region has the DNA TGTGCCAGCAGAGGGTCCCGGTTGCAGGGCGGGGACACAGATACGCAGTATTTT. It codes for CASRGSRLQGGDTDTQYF. The V call is TRBV6-1, the J call TRBJ2-3; perhaps TRBD2 as D (6 bases). The CDR3 consists of 18 residues. Germline-derived CDR1 and CDR2 are MNHNS and SASEGT. The ends were cut back, 6 bases at V and 2 bases at J, with 24 bases in the middle.

Many counts were recorded for this clonotype. The rearrangement links TRBV27 to TRBJ2-5; 8 bases are shared with TRBD1. CDR1 and CDR2 from the germline V gene are MNHEY and SMNVEV (reference sequence). J lost 0 bases, V lost 5 bases, and 5 bases had no gene match. The CDR3 spans 15 residues. CDR3: CASSAGTGDQETQYF. The CDR3 bases are TGTGCCAGCAGTGCCGGGACAGGAGACCAAGAGACCCAGTACTTC.

This chain links TRBV27 with TRBJ2-7; 12 bases are shared with TRBD1. The V gene end was trimmed by 5 bases and the J gene end by 6 bases; junction bases not matched to a gene: 11. This CDR3 contains 16 residues. CDR1 is MNHEY and CDR2 is SMNVEV in the germline V gene (reference sequence). The CDR3 here is CASSPGLGTGGSEQYF. The CDR3 DNA sequence: TGTGCCAGCAGTCCCGGTCTCGGGACAGGGGGCAGCGAGCAGTACTTC.

The table lists this clonotype with a few counts. The chain is built from TRBV7-9 and TRBJ1-2; D is unclear. Germline loops: CDR1 SEHNR, CDR2 FQNEAQ (reference sequence). CDR3 length equals 13 residues. V dropped 0 bases and J dropped 5 bases, with 7 bases sitting between them. DNA for the CDR3: TGTGCCAGCAGCTTAGCCTCGGGGTATGGCTACACCTTC. This sequence encodes CASSLASGYGYTF.

This clonotype was counted many times. V usage is TRBV5-1 and J usage is TRBJ2-1; D tentatively reads TRBD1 or TRBD2 (6 bases each). Germline CDR1 reads SGHRS; CDR2 reads YFSETQ. The CDR3 runs 13 residues. V was pared by 5 bases and J by 3 bases, with 9 bases between. CDR3 residues: CASRGGNYNEQFF. The DNA for the CDR3 is TGCGCCAGCAGGGGGGGCAACTACAATGAGCAGTTCTTC.

On this clonotype itself: A far larger clone is one base from this, pointing to a likely read error. V usage is TRBV2 and J usage is TRBJ2-5; 10 positions agree with TRBD2. The J call is uncertain, as TRBJ2-1 better fits the DNA end. This CDR3 has 15 amino acids. The germline V gene has CDR1 SNHLY and CDR2 FYNNEI. DNA for the CDR3: TGTGCCAGCGGTCAAAGGTCTAGCGGGAGTCATGAGCAGTTCTTC. Residues: CASGQRSSGSHEQFF.

This clonotype was picked up many times. The chain has TRBV12-3 or TRBV12-4 and TRBJ2-7; D remains ambiguous. V was cut by 4 bases and J by 5 bases, with 15 bases left in between. This CDR3 is built from 14 residues. CDR3 region: CASSSNRQTDEQYF. The CDR3 DNA sequence: TGTGCCAGCAGTTCAAACCGGCAGACCGACGAGCAGTACTTC.

Comments on this clonotype: A much larger clone lies a single base off, so this may be a read error. This chain connects TRBV30 to TRBJ2-5; maybe TRBD1 (7 bases). Per germline, CDR1 GTSNPN and CDR2 SVGIG (reference sequence). The CDR3 runs to 15 residues. DNA of the CDR3: TGTGCCCGGAGCGGCCAGGGGGGCACAGGGGAGACCCAGTACTTC. Protein: CARSGQGGTGETQYF.

The CDR3 sequence is CSVPKDNSPLHF. The CDR3, as DNA: TGCAGTGTCCCCAAAGATAATTCACCCCTCCACTTT. The rearrangement joins TRBV20-1 to TRBJ1-6; no reliable D call. The CDR3 has 12 residues. CDR1 is DFQATT and CDR2 is SNEGSKA in the germline V gene (reference sequence). V lost 7 bases, J lost 5 bases, and 9 bases lay in between.

The rearrangement links TRBV6-1 to TRBJ2-3; TRBD2 matches at 8 bases. The V segment lost 7 bases and the J segment 0 bases; nucleotides outside the gene matches: 6. This CDR3 comprises 15 residues. Germline values: CDR1 MNHNS, CDR2 SASEGT. The CDR3 here is CASKRLAGSTDTQYF. The DNA for the CDR3 is TGTGCCAGCAAAAGGCTAGCGGGTAGCACAGATACGCAGTATTTT.

In this sample, this clonotype turned up many times. The V gene is TRBV3-1, the J gene TRBJ1-1, with D hard to call. The CDR3 is 14 amino acids. V lost 1 base, J lost 5 bases, and 11 bases lay in between. The germline V gene encodes CDR1 LGHDT and CDR2 YNNKEL (reference sequence). CDR3 sequence: CASSQVGSGTEAFF. The CDR3 region has the DNA TGTGCCAGCAGCCAAGTCGGGAGTGGGACTGAAGCTTTCTTT.

This clonotype was counted at least ten times. Germline and junction disagree at one end, which may indicate a read error. This chain joins TRBV7-9 and TRBJ1-2; TRBD1 is a possible D gene (6 bases). There are 14 residues in the CDR3. Per the germline V gene, CDR1 is SEHNR and CDR2 is FQNEAQ (reference sequence). CDR3: CASRQGGLNHGYTF. The DNA of the CDR3 is TGTGCCAGCAGGCAAGGGGGTCTTAACCATGGCTACACCTTC.

This clonotype was picked up many times. The gene calls are TRBV29-1 and TRBJ2-1; D gene ambiguous. The CDR3 is 14 amino acids. V lost 6 bases and J 3 bases, leaving 15 bases between the germline ends. The germline gives CDR1 SQVTM, CDR2 ANQGSEA. CDR3 region: CSVPGDASYNEQFF. The CDR3, as DNA: TGCAGCGTCCCAGGAGACGCGAGCTACAATGAGCAGTTCTTC.

This clonotype came up many times. The CDR3, as DNA: TGTGCCAGCAGTGAATCCCAGCGGTCTCTTGTAGACGAGCAGTACTTC. As protein: CASSESQRSLVDEQYF. The J gene is TRBJ2-7, the V gene TRBV6-1; maybe TRBD2 (5 bases). From germline, CDR1 is MNHNS and CDR2 SASEGT. V lost 2 bases and J lost 5, with 19 bases in between. The CDR3 sequence is 16 residues long.

Many counts were recorded for this clonotype. V and J are TRBV2 and TRBJ2-7; D is perhaps TRBD2 (6 bases). The CDR3 totals 15 residues. V was trimmed by 2 bases and J by 3 bases, leaving 14 bases between them. Per the germline V gene, CDR1 is SNHLY and CDR2 is FYNNEI. The CDR3 sequence: CASSERELADYEQYF. The CDR3 DNA is TGTGCCAGCAGTGAAAGGGAACTAGCAGACTACGAGCAGTACTTC. Full variable domain (rest looked up from reference TRBV2 and TRBJ2-7): EPEVTQTPSHQVTQMGQEVILRCVPISNHLYFYWYRQILGQKVEFLVSFYNNEISEKSEIFDDQFSVERPDGSNFTLKIRSTKLEDSAMYFCASSERELADYEQYFGPGTRLTVT.

A note on this clonotype: A read error may account for a junction end that differs from germline. The V gene is TRBV20-1, the J gene TRBJ2-7, with unresolved D. CDR3 size: 12 residues. Germline-derived CDR1 and CDR2 are DFQATT and SNEGSKA (reference sequence). The DNA for the CDR3 is TGCAGTGCTAGAGTTGGACCCTACGAGCAGCACTTC. Translation: CSARVGPYEQHF.

In its sample, this clonotype was seen many times. The chain recombines TRBV27 with TRBJ1-5; a possible D gene is TRBD1 (6 bases). The CDR3 runs 15 residues. V was clipped by 5 bases and J by 5 bases, with 16 bases between them. Germline lookup yields CDR1 MNHEY and CDR2 SMNVEV (reference sequence). This CDR3 is CASSKTGLGDQPQHF. The CDR3 DNA reads TGTGCCAGCAGTAAGACAGGCCTCGGAGATCAGCCCCAGCATTTT.

This clonotype appeared many times. CDR3 DNA sequence: TGCGCCAGCAGCCAAGAGCAGACGGCCGGATATCAGCCCCAGCATTTT. Residues: CASSQEQTAGYQPQHF. The chain joins TRBV4-1 to TRBJ1-5; D gene uncertain. Germline V gene data show CDR1 as MGHRA and CDR2 as YSYEKL. Trimming removed 0 bases at V and 5 bases at J, with 14 bases between. The CDR3 has 16 residues.

In regard to this clonotype: This clone may be a read error of a much larger clone one base away. This is likely a read error, given that the CDR3 carries no conserved phenylalanine or tryptophan at its end. The chain carries TRBV5-5 and TRBJ2-1; 10 bases are shared with TRBD2. This CDR3 comprises 15 residues. After removal of 2 bases from V and 9 bases from J, the junction contained 8 bases not matched to a gene. Germline-derived CDR1 and CDR2 are SGHKS and YYEKEE (reference sequence). CDR3 coding DNA: TGTGCCAGCAGCTTTGGACTAGCGGTACGCAGTGAGCAGTTCCTC. Amino acids: CASSFGLAVRSEQFL.

Of note for this clonotype: Possible read error: a much larger clone is one base away. V is TRBV11-2 and J is TRBJ1-3; D is uncertain. Germline V gene lookup returns CDR1 SGHAT and CDR2 FQNNGV. V lost 2 bases to trimming and J lost 4 bases, with 15 bases between them. This CDR3 has 16 amino acids. CDR3 DNA sequence: TGTGCCAGCAGCTTAATGGCCCCTCGGCGGGGAAACACCATATATTTT. This codes for CASSLMAPRRGNTIYF.

This clonotype has more than one count but fewer than ten. The chain employs TRBV28 and TRBJ2-7; weak D call: TRBD1 (6 bases). CDR3 length: 13 residues. Germline values: CDR1 MDHEN, CDR2 SYDVKM. V was trimmed by 4 bases and J by 2 bases, leaving 9 bases between them. The CDR3 DNA is TGTGCCAGCAGTTCTTACAGGGCCTACGAGCAGTACTTC. Protein: CASSSYRAYEQYF.

In the case of this clonotype: This sequence may be a read error, since a much larger clone differs from it by one base. V gene TRBV6-2 or TRBV6-3 combines with J gene TRBJ2-5, with 8 bases identical to TRBD1. Per germline, CDR1 MNHEY and CDR2 SVGEGT. The CDR3 is made up of 16 amino acids. The CDR3 bases are TGTGTCAGCAGTTTAATTGGGACAGGACACCAAGAGACCCAGTACTTC. It is translated as CVSSLIGTGHQETQYF.

In its sample, this clonotype was seen many times. This chain joins TRBV30 and TRBJ1-5; a weak D match, TRBD1 (5 bases). Germline values: CDR1 GTSNPN, CDR2 SVGIG (reference sequence). There are 12 residues in the CDR3. V was clipped by 2 bases and J by 8 bases, with 10 bases between them. CDR3 loop: CAWSRGTEPQHF. The DNA of the CDR3 is TGTGCCTGGAGTAGAGGGACTGAGCCCCAGCATTTT.

This clonotype was counted between two and nine times. V gene TRBV7-3 combines with J gene TRBJ2-1; no clear D gene. The CDR3 is 11 residues long. The V gene's germline CDR1 is SGHTA and CDR2 FQGTGA. Deletions cut 5 bases from V and 6 bases from J, with 5 bases between. CDR3 loop: CASSRANEQFF. The DNA for the CDR3 is TGTGCCAGCAGCCGCGCCAATGAGCAGTTCTTC.

This clonotype occurred many times. J is TRBJ2-2 and V is TRBV11-2; TRBD1 matches 9 bases. This CDR3 spans 16 amino acids. Unmatched junction bases numbered 4, after V lost 0 bases and J lost 5 bases. Germline CDR1 SGHAT, CDR2 FQNNGV. The DNA for the CDR3 is TGTGCCAGCAGCTTAGAGGGGACAGGGTTAACCGGGGAGCTGTTTTTT. Its translation is CASSLEGTGLTGELFF.

This clonotype has ten or more counts. The junction departs from the called germline gene at one end, perhaps through a read error. The chain joins TRBV7-7 to TRBJ2-1, with D maybe TRBD1 (5 bases). Germline CDR1 is SSHAT and CDR2 is FNYEAQ (reference sequence). The CDR3 extends over 15 amino acids. The CDR3 reads CASSLGAYSYNEQFF. The CDR3, as DNA: TGTGCTAGCAGCTTAGGGGCCTACTCCTACAATGAGCAGTTCTTC. Drawing the rest from reference TRBV7-7 and TRBJ2-1, the complete variable domain is GAGVSQSPRYKVTKRGQDVTLRCDPISSHATLYWYQQALGQGPEFLTYFNYEAQPDKSGLPSDRFSAERPEGSISTLTIQRTEQRDSAMYRCASSLGAYSYNEQFFGPGTRLTVL.